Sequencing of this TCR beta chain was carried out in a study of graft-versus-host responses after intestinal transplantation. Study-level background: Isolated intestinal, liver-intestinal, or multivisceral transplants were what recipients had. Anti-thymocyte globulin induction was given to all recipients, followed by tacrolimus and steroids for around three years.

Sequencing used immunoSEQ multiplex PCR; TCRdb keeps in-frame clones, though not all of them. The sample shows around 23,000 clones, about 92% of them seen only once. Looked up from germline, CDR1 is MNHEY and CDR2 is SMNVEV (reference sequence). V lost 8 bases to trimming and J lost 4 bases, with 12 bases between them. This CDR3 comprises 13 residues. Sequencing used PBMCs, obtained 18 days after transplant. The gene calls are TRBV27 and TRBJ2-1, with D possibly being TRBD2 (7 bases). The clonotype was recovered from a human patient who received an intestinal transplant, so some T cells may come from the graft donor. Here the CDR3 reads CASGGASYNEQFF. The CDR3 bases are TGTGCCAGCGGGGGGGCCAGTTACAATGAGCAGTTCTTC.